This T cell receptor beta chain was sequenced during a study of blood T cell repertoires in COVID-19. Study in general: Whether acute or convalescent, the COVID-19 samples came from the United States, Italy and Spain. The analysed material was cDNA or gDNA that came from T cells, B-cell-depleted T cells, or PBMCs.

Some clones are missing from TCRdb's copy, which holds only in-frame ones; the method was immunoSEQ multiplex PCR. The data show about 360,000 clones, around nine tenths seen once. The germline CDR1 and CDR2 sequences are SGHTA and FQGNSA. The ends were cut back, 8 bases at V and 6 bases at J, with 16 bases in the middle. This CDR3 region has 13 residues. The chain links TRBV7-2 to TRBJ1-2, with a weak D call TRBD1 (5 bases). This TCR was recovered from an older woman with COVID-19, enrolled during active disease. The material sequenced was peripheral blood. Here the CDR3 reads CASDSYTGDGYTF. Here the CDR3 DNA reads TGTGCCAGCGACTCTTACACGGGGGATGGCTACACCTTC.